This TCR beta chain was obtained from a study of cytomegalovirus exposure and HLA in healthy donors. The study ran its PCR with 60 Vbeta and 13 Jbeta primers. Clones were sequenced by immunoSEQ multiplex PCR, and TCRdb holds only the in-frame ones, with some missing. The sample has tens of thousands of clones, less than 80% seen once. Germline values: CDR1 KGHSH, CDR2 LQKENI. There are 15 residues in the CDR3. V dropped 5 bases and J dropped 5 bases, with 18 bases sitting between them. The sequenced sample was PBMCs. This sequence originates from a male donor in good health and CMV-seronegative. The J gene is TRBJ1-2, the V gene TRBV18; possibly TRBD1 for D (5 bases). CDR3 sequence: CASSWGDPRTYGYTF. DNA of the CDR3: TGTGCCAGCTCATGGGGGGACCCGAGGACGTATGGCTACACCTTC.